This entry concerns a single T cell receptor (beta chain). The sample is drawn from a study of blood T cell repertoires in COVID-19. Across the whole study: Acute-phase and convalescent COVID-19 samples originated in the United States, Italy and Spain.

In the original workflow: The assay estimated nucleated cells by amplifying reference gene primers. Measured with immunoSEQ multiplex PCR; TCRdb has only the in-frame clones, and not every one. D and trimming were read from the DNA, whereas the V and J calls and clone size are those reported in that table. The top ten clones hold about 2.3% of a sample with around 400,000 clones, about 90% of them seen once. Seattle researchers signed up patients amid active infection and tracked them longitudinally. Looked up from germline, CDR1 is MNHEY and CDR2 is SVGAGI. Trimming cost V 2 bases and J 7 bases, with 14 bases left between them. The CDR3 consists of 14 residues.

The source is a woman aged 60-75 years with COVID-19, enrolled during active disease. This sequence joins TRBV6-5 and TRBJ1-1, with D maybe TRBD1 (6 bases). The sequencing input was peripheral blood. The CDR3 DNA sequence: TGTGCCAGCAGTTACCCCGGGGGGGCCAATGAAGCTTTCTTT. Protein sequence: CASSYPGGANEAFF.